This TCR beta chain was profiled in a study of CD8 T cells in ankylosing spondylitis. Generation of TCR beta libraries employed quantitative 5'-RACE incorporating molecular barcodes. TCRdb fed the 5' RACE reads into MiXCR, producing one record per CDR3 protein. The data show 200,000 to 250,000 distinct CDR3 sequences, over 9.5% seen once. CDR1 is MNHNS and CDR2 is SASEGT in the germline V gene. V lost 5 bases, J lost 4 bases, and 10 bases stayed unmatched. The CDR3 has 15 amino acids. Sequenced: blood, either unsorted or a sorted T cell fraction (not recorded which). This sequence was found in a male donor with ankylosing spondylitis or in good health (not recorded which). The chain combines TRBV6-1 with TRBJ1-1; 7 bases align to TRBD1. Written as DNA, the CDR3 is TGTGCCAGCAGTAAATTAGGGGGCGGCGGCACTGAAGCTTTCTTT. Translated: CASSKLGGGGTEAFF.